These T cell receptor beta chains were read from a single sample in a study of beta chain features in type 1 diabetes. The protocol was immunoSEQ multiplex PCR, while the TCRdb copy is restricted to in-frame clones and leaves out a portion. Of roughly 70,000 clones in the sample, around 49% are singletons; the top ten hold roughly 0.65%. The sample comprised central memory CD4+ T cells from blood. The receptors here all came from a young man with type 1 diabetes. Each CDR3 is given with its conserved first and last residue. Each record gives: CDR3 protein, CDR3 DNA, J gene, D gene, V gene, clone size. The D gene is left open where the match is weak. The size field is filled for only some rows; it gives once, few, many or a size class.

CDR3 protein: CASMAGETQYF
CDR3 DNA: TGTGCCAGCATGGCGGGGGAGACCCAGTACTTC
J gene: TRBJ2-5
D gene: -
V gene: TRBV2
clone size: few

CDR3 protein: CASREAGTSGYEQYF
CDR3 DNA: TGTGCCAGCAGGGAAGCCGGGACTAGCGGTTACGAGCAGTACTTC
J gene: TRBJ2-7
D gene: TRBD2
V gene: TRBV6-1
clone size: -

CDR3 protein: CASRPPQQGGGYTF
CDR3 DNA: TGTGCCAGCAGACCCCCTCAACAGGGTGGAGGCTACACCTTC
J gene: TRBJ1-2
D gene: -
V gene: TRBV6-5
clone size: -

CDR3 protein: CASSSIETSNTGELFF
CDR3 DNA: TGTGCCAGCAGCTCAATTGAGACTTCGAACACCGGGGAGCTGTTTTTT
J gene: TRBJ2-2
D gene: -
V gene: TRBV5-4
clone size: -

CDR3 protein: CASSGLGPEKLFF
CDR3 DNA: TGTGCCAGCAGTGGACTTGGTCCGGAAAAACTGTTTTTT
J gene: TRBJ1-4
D gene: -
V gene: TRBV6-1
clone size: -

CDR3 protein: CASSIDSSGNSYNEQFF
CDR3 DNA: TGTGCCAGTAGTATAGACTCTAGCGGGAACTCCTACAATGAGCAGTTCTTC
J gene: TRBJ2-1
D gene: TRBD2
V gene: TRBV19
clone size: -

CDR3 protein: CASSPGGQGGQPQHF
CDR3 DNA: TGTGCCAGCTCACCGGGAGGACAGGGTGGTCAGCCCCAGCATTTT
J gene: TRBJ1-5
D gene: TRBD1
V gene: TRBV18
clone size: once

CDR3 protein: CASRPPTGGLTEAFF
CDR3 DNA: TGTGCCAGCAGGCCTCCCACAGGGGGCCTCACTGAAGCTTTCTTT
J gene: TRBJ1-1
D gene: TRBD1
V gene: TRBV6-5
clone size: -

CDR3 protein: CASSPRTVDSYGYTF
CDR3 DNA: TGCGCCAGCAGCCCCAGGACAGTAGACAGCTATGGCTACACCTTC
J gene: TRBJ1-2
D gene: -
V gene: TRBV5-1
clone size: -

CDR3 protein: CASSFLQGAGTEAFF
CDR3 DNA: TGTGCCAGCAGCTTCCTACAGGGGGCTGGCACTGAAGCTTTCTTT
J gene: TRBJ1-1
D gene: TRBD1
V gene: TRBV5-5
clone size: few

CDR3 protein: CASSLQGQGSEAFF
CDR3 DNA: TGTGCCAGCTCACTGCAGGGACAGGGCTCTGAAGCTTTCTTT
J gene: TRBJ1-1
D gene: TRBD1
V gene: TRBV18
clone size: -

CDR3 protein: CASKRLASTDTQYF
CDR3 DNA: TGCGCCAGCAAGCGACTCGCTAGCACAGATACGCAGTATTTT
J gene: TRBJ2-3
D gene: -
V gene: TRBV10-2
clone size: -

CDR3 protein: CASSLYVERETQYF
CDR3 DNA: TGTGCCAGCAGCTTATACGTAGAGAGGGAGACCCAGTACTTC
J gene: TRBJ2-5
D gene: -
V gene: TRBV7-9
clone size: -

CDR3 protein: CASSHLAPGQRGADTQYF
CDR3 DNA: TGTGCCAGCAGCCACCTGGCGCCGGGACAGCGGGGGGCAGATACGCAGTATTTT
J gene: TRBJ2-3
D gene: TRBD2
V gene: TRBV4-2
clone size: few

CDR3 protein: CASSPMRVGGNQPQHF
CDR3 DNA: TGTGCCAGTAGTCCTATGCGGGTGGGCGGCAATCAGCCCCAGCATTTT
J gene: TRBJ1-5
D gene: -
V gene: TRBV19
clone size: few

CDR3 protein: CATSGSGHEETQYF
CDR3 DNA: TGTGCCACCAGCGGGTCGGGACATGAAGAGACCCAGTACTTC
J gene: TRBJ2-5
D gene: -
V gene: TRBV15
clone size: few

CDR3 protein: CASSFASGGQSYNEQFF
CDR3 DNA: TGTGCCAGCAGCTTCGCTAGCGGGGGCCAGTCCTACAATGAGCAGTTCTTC
J gene: TRBJ2-1
D gene: TRBD2
V gene: TRBV14
clone size: -

CDR3 protein: CASSLRTYTDTQYF
CDR3 DNA: TGCGCCAGCAGCCTTAGAACCTACACAGATACGCAGTATTTT
J gene: TRBJ2-3
D gene: -
V gene: TRBV5-1
clone size: -

CDR3 protein: CASSAGLRGTDTQYF
CDR3 DNA: TGCGCCAGCAGCGCCGGACTAAGAGGCACAGATACGCAGTATTTT
J gene: TRBJ2-3
D gene: -
V gene: TRBV5-1
clone size: -

CDR3 protein: CASSEALGDRAWEQYF
CDR3 DNA: TGTGCCAGCAGTGAAGCGTTGGGGGACAGGGCTTGGGAGCAGTACTTC
J gene: TRBJ2-7
D gene: TRBD1
V gene: TRBV6-1
clone size: -

CDR3 protein: CASSLQTGGVYNEQFF
CDR3 DNA: TGCGCCAGCAGCTTACAGACAGGGGGGGTTTACAATGAGCAGTTCTTC
J gene: TRBJ2-1
D gene: TRBD1
V gene: TRBV5-1
clone size: -

CDR3 protein: CASSKLNRDRGGGGYTF
CDR3 DNA: TGTGCCAGCAGCAAGCTTAACCGGGACAGGGGTGGAGGTGGCTACACCTTC
J gene: TRBJ1-2
D gene: TRBD1
V gene: TRBV11-2
clone size: -

CDR3 protein: CASSFNSGDTEAFF
CDR3 DNA: TGCGCCAGCAGCTTTAACTCAGGGGACACTGAAGCTTTCTTT
J gene: TRBJ1-1
D gene: -
V gene: TRBV5-1
clone size: -

CDR3 protein: CASSFAKPGQGPNYGYTF
CDR3 DNA: TGTGCCAGCAGCTTCGCAAAACCGGGACAGGGGCCTAACTATGGCTACACCTTC
J gene: TRBJ1-2
D gene: TRBD1
V gene: TRBV5-6
clone size: few

CDR3 protein: CASSDTGSAGELFF
CDR3 DNA: TGTGCCAGCAGTGACACAGGGAGCGCCGGGGAGCTGTTTTTT
J gene: TRBJ2-2
D gene: -
V gene: TRBV25-1
clone size: -

CDR3 protein: CASSPPQVQETQYF
CDR3 DNA: TGTGCCAGCAGCCCCCCGCAGGTCCAAGAGACCCAGTACTTC
J gene: TRBJ2-5
D gene: -
V gene: TRBV7-2
clone size: once

CDR3 protein: CASSKPGQGSTEAFF
CDR3 DNA: TGTGCCAGTAGTAAACCGGGACAGGGATCCACTGAAGCTTTCTTT
J gene: TRBJ1-1
D gene: TRBD1
V gene: TRBV19
clone size: -

CDR3 protein: CASSSRQGAVGNTIYF
CDR3 DNA: TGTGCCAGCAGCAGCAGACAGGGGGCAGTTGGAAACACCATATATTTT
J gene: TRBJ1-3
D gene: TRBD1
V gene: TRBV11-3
clone size: -

CDR3 protein: CASSPGTSNTGELFF
CDR3 DNA: TGTGCCAGCAGCCCCGGGACATCCAACACCGGGGAGCTGTTTTTT
J gene: TRBJ2-2
D gene: -
V gene: TRBV6-6
clone size: -

CDR3 protein: CAWSVRGGELFF
CDR3 DNA: TGTGCCTGGAGTGTACGCGGCGGGGAGCTGTTTTTT
J gene: TRBJ2-2
D gene: -
V gene: TRBV30
clone size: -

CDR3 protein: CASSSGAVGVEKLFF
CDR3 DNA: TGTGCCAGCAGTAGCGGTGCGGTCGGGGTTGAAAAACTGTTTTTT
J gene: TRBJ1-4
D gene: -
V gene: TRBV7-9
clone size: -

CDR3 protein: CSVRTNEKLFF
CDR3 DNA: TGCAGCGTTCGTACTAATGAAAAACTGTTTTTT
J gene: TRBJ1-4
D gene: -
V gene: TRBV29-1
clone size: -

CDR3 protein: CASSKGDSHEQYF
CDR3 DNA: TGTGCCAGCAGCAAGGGGGACAGCCACGAGCAGTACTTC
J gene: TRBJ2-7
D gene: -
V gene: TRBV21-1
clone size: -